This T cell receptor (beta chain) originates from a study of regulatory T cells in long-lasting Graves disease. Time point meaning: persistent/refractory GD, antithyroid drugs over 5 years with positive TRAb. PBMCs were the source of the RNA used for TCR sequencing. Trimming removed 5 bases at V and 3 bases at J, with 17 bases between. CDR3 length: 16 amino acids. The germline gives CDR1 MNHNS, CDR2 SASEGT. Researchers made TCR beta libraries by using iRepertoire HTBI primers and running Arm-PCR on CDR3 regions. From the multiplex PCR reads, TCRdb called clonotypes with MiXCR, one entry per CDR3 protein. The table has around 510,000 distinct CDR3 sequences, less than 25% seen once. General observations from the study: Researchers reported studying only peripheral blood, not thyroid tissue.

This clonotype was counted only a few times. Antigen unknown. The receptor comes from a female donor with Graves disease. V is TRBV6-1 and J is TRBJ1-5; the D gene is possibly TRBD1 (5 bases). Here the sequenced sample was peripheral blood mononuclear cells (PBMCs), taken when the disease was refractory, from a patient treated with antithyroid drugs. The CDR3 bases are TGTGCCAGCAGTAAGGGGAGGGGCGGAAACAATCAGCCCCAGCATTTT. It encodes CASSKGRGGNNQPQHF.